This T cell receptor (beta chain) was identified in a study of post-analysis software for immune sequencing data. Whole-study results and caveats: Significantly lower normalized Chao1 diversity was found in patients with multiple sclerosis relative to controls.

The authors incorporated unique molecular identifiers into the TCR beta cDNA libraries. TCRdb independently ran MiXCR on the PCR reads; one entry per CDR3 protein. The table includes roughly 200,000 distinct CDR3 sequences, 29% detected once. Worth noting for this clonotype: Its antigen is not identified.

This clonotype was obtained from a girl aged 2-17 years with multiple sclerosis. The sample comprised blood.

The CDR3 region is CAISESQGGWEKLFF. CDR3 bases: TGTGCCATCAGTGAGTCGCAGGGTGGATGGGAAAAACTGTTTTTT. The gene calls are TRBV10-3 and TRBJ1-4; D may be TRBD1 (5 bases). V was clipped by 0 bases and J by 8 bases, with 13 bases between them. Germline CDR1 reads ENHRY; CDR2 reads SYGVKD. The CDR3 loop spans 15 amino acids.